The present TCR beta chain was sequenced within a study of early T cells in non-severe SARS-CoV-2 infection. The germline V and J ends were trimmed by 2 bases and 5 bases, with 9 bases remaining between them. The CDR3 runs to 12 residues. Germline CDR1 reads DFQATT; CDR2 reads SNEGSKA (reference sequence). This clonotype was counted at least ten times. TCRdb analysed the 5' RACE reads with MiXCR anew, one entry per CDR3 protein. The sample includes more than 25,000 distinct CDR3 sequences, about 4.5% of them seen just once. The sample here was whole blood, taken at baseline. The chain carries TRBV20-1 and TRBJ1-1; no clear D gene. The receptor's source is an adult who was a healthcare worker with PCR-confirmed SARS-CoV-2 infection or an uninfected control (not recorded which). The CDR3 is CSARRGRTEAFF. The CDR3 DNA reads as TGCAGTGCTAGACGCGGGCGGACTGAAGCTTTCTTT.